This T cell receptor beta chain is drawn from a study of blood T cell repertoires in COVID-19. Study in general: The United States, Italy and Spain were the sources of the acute and convalescent COVID-19 samples. T cells, B-cell-depleted T cells, or PBMCs supplied cDNA or gDNA.

Per germline, CDR1 SGHAT and CDR2 FQDESV (reference sequence). This CDR3 is built from 17 residues. After removal of 0 bases from V and 8 bases from J, the junction contained 10 bases not matched to a gene. Enrollment of patients from Seattle took place during active infection, with longitudinal follow-up. Profiled with immunoSEQ multiplex PCR; TCRdb holds only in-frame clones, not every one. The top ten hold less than 9.5% of the sample, which has under 200,000 clones, 82% seen once. The rearrangement joins TRBV11-1 to TRBJ2-1, with TRBD2 matching 10 bases. This clonotype originated in a woman aged 55-70 years with COVID-19, enrolled during active disease. The sequencing input was peripheral blood. The CDR3 coding sequence is TGTGCCAGCAGCTTAGCTTCTAGCGGGGGTCTTTGGGATGAGCAGTTCTTC. The encoded protein is CASSLASSGGLWDEQFF.